This T cell receptor beta chain was obtained from a study of blood T cell repertoires in COVID-19. Original analysis: Counts of nucleated cells, estimated from reference gene primer amplification, were obtained. Using immunoSEQ multiplex PCR, the repertoire was profiled, and TCRdb retains in-frame clones only, with some absent. That table supplies the V and J calls and clone size; D and trimming were determined from the DNA. Among 130,000 to 150,000 clones listed, 70% to 85% were seen once. Losses at the gene ends were 4 bases for V and 5 bases for J; bases not matched to a gene: 9. The CDR3 spans 14 residues. CDR1 SGHRS and CDR2 YFSETQ come from the germline V gene.

Sequenced sample: PBMCs or T cells enriched from blood (not recorded which). V usage is TRBV5-1 and J usage is TRBJ2-7; 7 bases agree with TRBD2. This TCR was recovered from a man between 50 and 59 years old who had recovered from COVID-19. CDR3 nucleotide sequence: TGCGCCAGCAGCCCCTCGGGGGGTAGGGACGAGCAGTACTTC. Translated: CASSPSGGRDEQYF.